This T cell receptor beta chain was found in a study of blood T cell repertoires in COVID-19. Germline CDR1 and CDR2: MNHEY and SMNVEV (reference sequence). The CDR3 is 15 amino acids. The ends lost 5 bases at V and 2 bases at J; junction bases unmatched: 7. Assay: immunoSEQ multiplex PCR; the TCRdb copy retains only in-frame clones and omits some. Among about 88,000 clones listed, 88% were seen once. The receptor's source is a man older than 75 with acute or convalescent COVID-19. This rearrangement joins TRBV27 to TRBJ1-1; TRBD1 aligns across 8 bases. Sequencing was done on a sample of peripheral blood. This chain's CDR3 is CASSLDRGSNTEAFF. The CDR3 nucleotides read TGTGCCAGCAGTCTCGACAGGGGATCTAACACTGAAGCTTTCTTT.